Below, 10 T cell receptor beta chains from the same sample are listed, as sequenced in a study of blood T cells in healthy people across ages. Sample-barcoded 5' priming and a J-beta primer mix drove a second PCR of 7 to 11 cycles. Each CDR3 protein gets one entry after TCRdb re-called the 5' RACE reads with MiXCR. The data show around 780,000 distinct CDR3 sequences, about a quarter seen once. These data were likewise used in another study, on T cells of mothers and their children.

The sequenced sample consisted of blood. The receptors come from a boy between 5 and 17 years old in good health.

The chain employs TRBV15 and TRBJ1-2; D gene ambiguous. This CDR3 region has 15 residues. Germline V gives CDR1 LNHNV, CDR2 YYDKDF (reference sequence). V was shortened by 0 bases and J by 6 bases, with 14 bases between the two germline ends. The CDR3 here is CATSRDAPFGNGYTF. In nucleotides, the CDR3 is TGTGCCACCAGCAGAGATGCGCCCTTCGGGAATGGCTACACCTTC.

The rearrangement links TRBV7-2 to TRBJ1-2; D unclear. In germline, CDR1 is SGHTA, CDR2 FQGNSA. This CDR3 is 13 amino acids long. Trimming pared 1 base from V and 8 bases from J, leaving 11 bases between. Written as DNA, the CDR3 is TGTGCCAGCAGCTTAGGGCGCCGTACGGGCTACACCTTC. Protein sequence: CASSLGRRTGYTF.

This clonotype was seen only a few times. The rearrangement joins TRBV13 to TRBJ2-4, with 10 positions matching TRBD1. The CDR3 extends over 16 amino acids. Germline V gene data show CDR1 as PRHDT and CDR2 as FYEKMQ (reference sequence). The junction had 5 bases not matched to a gene; V was cut back by 6 bases and J by 0 bases. The CDR3 loop reads CASRRTGGGAKNIQYF. CDR3 bases: TGTGCCAGCAGACGGACAGGGGGGGGAGCCAAAAACATTCAGTACTTC.

The V gene is TRBV27, the J gene TRBJ2-5; 8 bases agree with TRBD1. Losses at the gene ends were 6 bases for V and 2 bases for J; bases not matched to a gene: 5. Germline assignment: CDR1 MNHEY and CDR2 SMNVEV (reference sequence). This CDR3 spans 14 amino acids. CDR3 amino acids: CASRGTGLQETQYF. CDR3 DNA: TGTGCCAGCAGGGGGACAGGTTTACAAGAGACCCAGTACTTC.

The genes are TRBV18 and TRBJ2-1; D is unresolved. In germline, CDR1 is KGHSH, CDR2 LQKENI. V was shortened by 3 bases and J by 10 bases, with 10 bases between the two germline ends. CDR3 length: 12 residues. The CDR3 loop reads CASSPGPKEQFF. The CDR3 bases are TGTGCCAGCTCACCCGGGCCAAAAGAGCAGTTCTTC.

This clonotype was counted between two and nine times. V is TRBV7-9 and J is TRBJ1-3; D is uncertain. The CDR3 totals 16 residues. V shed 2 bases and J shed 2 bases, with 13 bases lying between them. Germline CDR1 and CDR2: SEHNR and FQNEAQ (reference sequence). CDR3 sequence reads: CASSLWRPNAGNTIYF. Here the CDR3 DNA reads TGTGCCAGCAGCTTATGGAGACCGAACGCTGGAAACACCATATATTTT.

The V gene is TRBV28, the J gene TRBJ2-3, with 8 bases that match TRBD1. Germline V CDR1 and CDR2: MDHEN, SYDVKM. Unmatched junction bases numbered 6, after V lost 5 bases and J lost 2 bases. The CDR3 is 15 amino acids. The CDR3 DNA sequence: TGTGCCAGCAGTGGACAGGGACTCAACACAGATACGCAGTATTTT. Amino acid sequence: CASSGQGLNTDTQYF.

The chain has TRBV20-1 and TRBJ1-2, with D tentatively TRBD1 (5 bases). The germline V gene encodes CDR1 DFQATT and CDR2 SNEGSKA (reference sequence). The CDR3 length is 14 residues. V was shortened by 4 bases and J by 0 bases, with 12 bases between the two germline ends. CDR3 coding DNA: TGCAGTGCTACGCGGGGGGTTGCTAACTATGGCTACACCTTC. It codes for CSATRGVANYGYTF.

This clonotype came up a few times. The V and J genes are TRBV5-1 and TRBJ1-1; 8 bases match TRBD1. There are 13 residues in the CDR3. Per the germline V gene, CDR1 is SGHRS and CDR2 is YFSETQ. Losses at the gene ends were 2 bases for V and 7 bases for J; bases not matched to a gene: 4. Here the CDR3 reads CASSFGGQDEAFF. The DNA for the CDR3 is TGCGCCAGCAGCTTCGGGGGACAGGATGAAGCTTTCTTT.

The chain uses TRBV9 and TRBJ2-1; 11 bases are a match to TRBD2. The last part of the DNA fits TRBJ2-5 better; the J call may be wrong. The length of the CDR3 is 16 residues. Germline V lookup: CDR1 SGDLS, CDR2 YYNGEE. The CDR3 DNA follows: TGTGCCAGCAGCGGGCTAGCGGGGGGCGACCAAGAGACCCAGTACTTC. This translates into CASSGLAGGDQETQYF.